The 14 T cell receptor beta chains in this list originate from one sample, sequenced in a study of T cell repertoires in cytomegalovirus infection. TCRdb re-called the reads with MiXCR, one entry per CDR3 protein. The sample consists of roughly 280,000 distinct CDR3 sequences, roughly 10% of them appearing once. The source material was PBMCs. The receptors shown here come from a human donor in good health (CMV status not recorded). Some clones in this sample may be carry-over from other donors' samples.

This clonotype was recorded many times. The J gene is TRBJ2-7, the V gene TRBV7-2, with a tentative D call TRBD2 (6 bases). The germline V and J ends were trimmed by 10 bases and 2 bases, with 18 bases remaining between them. This CDR3 region has 14 residues. Germline CDR1 and CDR2: SGHTA and FQGNSA. The CDR3 DNA follows: TGTGCCACCGCCTTAGGCGGGAAACCCTACGAGCAGTACTTC. Amino acids: CATALGGKPYEQYF.

This clonotype has a handful of counts. This chain connects TRBV11-3 to TRBJ1-1; no clear D gene. Germline loops: CDR1 SGHNT, CDR2 YENEEA. This CDR3 is built from 11 residues. V was trimmed by 8 bases and J by 5 bases, leaving 9 bases between them. The CDR3 DNA sequence: TGTGCCAGCGGGGTTGGGACTGAAGCTTTCTTT. Its translation: CASGVGTEAFF.

Remarks on this clonotype: A single base separates this from a much larger clone, so it may be a read error. In DNA form, the CDR3 reads TGTGCCAGCAGCGGCGCGGGCAAGGAGGATCAGCCCCAGCATTTT. This gives the protein CASSGAGKEDQPQHF. The chain recombines TRBV9 with TRBJ1-5, with no clear D. The germline V and J ends were trimmed by 3 bases and 5 bases, with 15 bases remaining between them. The CDR3 extends over 15 amino acids. Germline CDR1 SGDLS, CDR2 YYNGEE. Supplemented by reference TRBV9 and TRBJ1-5, the full variable domain reads DSGVTQTPKHLITATGQRVTLRCSPRSGDLSVYWYQQSLDQGLQFLIQYYNGEERAKGNILERFSAQQFPDLHSELNLSSLELGDSALYFCASSGAGKEDQPQHFGDGTRLSIL.

This clonotype was counted ten times or more. This sequence joins TRBV6-5 and TRBJ1-2; no clear D gene. Trimming left V 0 bases short and J 7 bases short, with 15 bases between. This CDR3 spans 15 amino acids. Germline V gene lookup returns CDR1 MNHEY and CDR2 SVGAGI. CDR3 in amino acids: CASSYSPSLQSGYTF. DNA of the CDR3: TGTGCCAGCAGTTACTCGCCAAGCCTTCAATCTGGCTACACCTTC.

This clonotype was recorded at least ten times. The gene calls are TRBV11-2 and TRBJ2-1, with D perhaps TRBD2 (5 bases). Germline CDR1 reads SGHAT; CDR2 reads FQNNGV. V lost 0 bases to trimming and J lost 7 bases, with 7 bases between them. The length of the CDR3 is 13 residues. The CDR3 sequence: CASSLERVNEQFF. DNA for the CDR3: TGTGCCAGCAGCTTAGAGCGGGTAAATGAGCAGTTCTTC.

A remark on this clonotype: Being one base from a much bigger clone, this may be a read error. This rearrangement joins TRBV5-5 to TRBJ1-6, with 8 positions matching TRBD1. The CDR3 is 14 amino acids. Looked up from germline, CDR1 is SGHKS and CDR2 is YYEKEE (reference sequence). Trimming took 4 bases from V and 6 from J; bases not matched to a gene: 3. The CDR3 loop is CASSADRANSPLHF. The DNA for the CDR3 is TGTGCCAGCAGCGCGGACAGGGCTAATTCACCCCTCCACTTT.

Ten or more counts support this clonotype. The chain carries TRBV12-3 or TRBV12-4 and TRBJ1-1; the D gene is possibly TRBD1 (5 bases). The CDR3 has 15 residues. Trimming stripped 3 bases from V and 1 base from J, with 12 bases between. The CDR3 protein is CASSLRSTGNTEAFF. CDR3 coding DNA: TGTGCCAGCAGTTTGCGTTCCACAGGGAACACTGAAGCTTTCTTT.

This clonotype was detected only a few times. The V gene is TRBV7-2, the J gene TRBJ2-7; possible D gene TRBD1, 6 bases. The germline V and J ends were trimmed by 1 base and 4 bases, with 17 bases remaining between them. CDR3 length equals 16 residues. From germline, CDR1 is SGHTA and CDR2 FQGNSA. CDR3 sequence: CASSLGSRGRGYEQYF. CDR3 in DNA: TGTGCCAGCAGCTTAGGGTCGCGTGGCAGGGGTTACGAGCAGTACTTC.

There are a few counts of this clonotype. The chain carries TRBV7-2 and TRBJ2-5; 10 nucleotides agree with TRBD2. V dropped 1 base and J dropped 3; count of bases not matched to a gene: 8. Germline CDR1 is SGHTA and CDR2 is FQGNSA. The CDR3 loop spans 17 amino acids. The CDR3 nucleotides read TGTGCCAGCAGCTTAGATGGTAGCGGGGGGCGGAAAGAGACCCAGTACTTC. Residues: CASSLDGSGGRKETQYF.

This clonotype was picked up a small number of times. This rearrangement joins TRBV28 to TRBJ1-5; D is ambiguous. CDR1 is MDHEN and CDR2 is SYDVKM in the germline V gene. CDR3 size: 13 residues. The V end was cut by 8 bases, the J end by 0 bases, with 8 bases between. CDR3 residues: CASGSYSNQPQHF. CDR3 bases: TGTGCCAGCGGGAGTTATAGCAATCAGCCCCAGCATTTT. Together with reference TRBV28 and TRBJ1-5, the CDR3 gives the full variable domain: DVKVTQSSRYLVKRTGEKVFLECVQDMDHENMFWYRQDPGLGLRLIYFSYDVKMKEKGDIPEGYSVSREKKERFSLILESASTNQTSMYLCASGSYSNQPQHFGDGTRLSIL.

Many counts were recorded for this clonotype. V is TRBV7-2 and J is TRBJ1-2; D ambiguous. V lost 2 bases, J lost 0 bases, and 4 bases lay in between. The CDR3 length is 13 residues. CDR1 is SGHTA and CDR2 is FQGNSA in the germline V gene. CDR3 coding DNA: TGTGCCAGCAGCTTACAGTCTAACTATGGCTACACCTTC. This codes for CASSLQSNYGYTF.

The rearrangement links TRBV30 to TRBJ1-5; weak D call: TRBD1 (5 bases). The CDR3 runs to 13 residues. CDR1 is GTSNPN, CDR2 SVGIG, per germline (reference sequence). The V and J ends lost 3 bases and 6 bases respectively, with 12 bases between them. The CDR3 spells CAWSAGFSQPQHF. The CDR3 DNA sequence: TGTGCCTGGAGCGCAGGGTTTAGTCAGCCCCAGCATTTT.

This clonotype turned up a few times. This chain links TRBV7-8 with TRBJ1-1; a possible D gene is TRBD1 (5 bases). Trimming pared 3 bases from V and 5 bases from J, leaving 10 bases between. This CDR3 contains 13 residues. Germline CDR1 and CDR2: SGHVS and FQNEAQ. CDR3 sequence: CASSFSRETEAFF. The CDR3 nucleotides are TGTGCCAGCAGCTTCTCCAGGGAGACTGAAGCTTTCTTT. Variable domain in full (rest from reference TRBV7-8 and TRBJ1-1): GAGVSQSPRYKVAKRGQDVALRCDPISGHVSLFWYQQALGQGPEFLTYFQNEAQLDKSGLPSDRFFAERPEGSVSTLKIQRTQQEDSAVYLCASSFSRETEAFFGQGTRLTVV.

This clonotype was detected a few times. The J gene is TRBJ2-4, the V gene TRBV2; 7 bases map to TRBD1. The CDR3 is 17 amino acids. J lost 3 bases, V lost 2 bases, and 10 bases had no gene match. CDR1 and CDR2 from the germline V gene are SNHLY and FYNNEI. CDR3 protein: CASSERGLGQSKNIQYF. In nucleotides, the CDR3 is TGTGCCAGCAGTGAAAGAGGGCTGGGACAGAGCAAAAACATTCAGTACTTC.